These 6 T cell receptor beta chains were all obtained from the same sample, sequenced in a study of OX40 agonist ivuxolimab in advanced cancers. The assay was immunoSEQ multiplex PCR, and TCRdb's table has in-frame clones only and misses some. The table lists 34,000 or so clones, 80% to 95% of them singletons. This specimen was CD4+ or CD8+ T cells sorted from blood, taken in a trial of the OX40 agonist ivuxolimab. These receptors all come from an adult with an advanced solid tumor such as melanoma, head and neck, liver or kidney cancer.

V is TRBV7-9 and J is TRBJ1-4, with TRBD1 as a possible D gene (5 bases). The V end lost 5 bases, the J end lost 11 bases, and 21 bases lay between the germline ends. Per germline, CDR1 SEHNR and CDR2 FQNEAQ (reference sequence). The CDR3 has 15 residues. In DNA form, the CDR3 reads TGTGCCAGCAGCAAAACCGGGACCTCACAAGGGAAACTGTTTTTT. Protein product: CASSKTGTSQGKLFF. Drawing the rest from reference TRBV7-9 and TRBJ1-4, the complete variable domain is DTGVSQNPRHKITKRGQNVTFRCDPISEHNRLYWYRQTLGQGPEFLTYFQNEAQLEKSRLLSDRFSAERPKGSFSTLEIQRTEQGDSAMYLCASSKTGTSQGKLFFGSGTQLSVL.

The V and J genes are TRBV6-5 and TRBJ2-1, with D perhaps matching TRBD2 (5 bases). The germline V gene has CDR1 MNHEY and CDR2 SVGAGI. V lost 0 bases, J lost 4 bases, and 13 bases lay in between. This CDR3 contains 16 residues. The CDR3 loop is CASSYSIGERYNEQFF. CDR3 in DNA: TGTGCCAGCAGTTACTCGATCGGGGAACGGTACAATGAGCAGTTCTTC.

The CDR3 protein is CASSPYNVDISLGETQYF. For the CDR3, the DNA is TGTGCCAGCAGCCCTTACAACGTGGACATATCGCTGGGAGAGACCCAGTACTTC. The genes are TRBV9 and TRBJ2-5; a possible D gene is TRBD1 (5 bases). Germline V gives CDR1 SGDLS, CDR2 YYNGEE. CDR3 length: 18 amino acids. V lost 4 bases to trimming and J lost 4 bases, with 26 bases between them.

The CDR3 DNA is TGTGCCAGCAGCGTGGACCCGTACAATGAGCAGTTCTTC. Translated, it gives CASSVDPYNEQFF. J is TRBJ2-1 and V is TRBV5-4; D remains unclear. From germline, CDR1 is SGHNT and CDR2 YYREEE (reference sequence). V was cut by 4 bases and J by 4 bases, with 9 bases left in between. The CDR3 covers 13 residues.

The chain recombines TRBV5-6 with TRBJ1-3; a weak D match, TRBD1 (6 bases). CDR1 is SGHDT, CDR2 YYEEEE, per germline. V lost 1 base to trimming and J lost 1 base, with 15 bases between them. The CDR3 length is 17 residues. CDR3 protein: CASSLSSWGASGNTIYF. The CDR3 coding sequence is TGTGCCAGCAGCTTGAGTTCATGGGGGGCTTCTGGAAACACCATATATTTT.

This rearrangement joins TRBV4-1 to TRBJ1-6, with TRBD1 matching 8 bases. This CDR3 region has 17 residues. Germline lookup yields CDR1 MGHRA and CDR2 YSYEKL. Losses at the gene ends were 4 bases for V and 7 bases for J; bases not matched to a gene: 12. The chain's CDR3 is CASSREGVGTGNSPLHF. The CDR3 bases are TGCGCCAGCAGCCGAGAAGGGGTAGGGACAGGCAATTCACCCCTCCACTTT.